The clone carrying this T cell receptor (beta chain) appeared a few times. TCRdb reanalysed the reads using MiXCR and keeps one entry per CDR3 protein. Among about 250,000 distinct CDR3 sequences listed, more than 15% were seen once. The data originate from a study of T cell repertoires in cytomegalovirus infection. Germline CDR1 reads MGHDK; CDR2 reads SYGVNS. Trimming removed 0 bases from V and 2 bases from J; junction bases left unmatched: 19. The CDR3 has 22 residues. This sequence joins TRBV25-1 and TRBJ2-3; TRBD1 aligns across 11 bases. Material for sequencing was CD8+ T cells from PBMCs. The clonotype was recovered from a human donor in good health (CMV status not recorded). Some clones in this sample may be carry-over from other donors' samples. CDR3 loop: CASSEYFRTGGLGRPSTDTQYF. DNA of the CDR3: TGTGCCAGCAGTGAATATTTCCGGACAGGGGGCCTAGGAAGACCTTCCACAGATACGCAGTATTTT.